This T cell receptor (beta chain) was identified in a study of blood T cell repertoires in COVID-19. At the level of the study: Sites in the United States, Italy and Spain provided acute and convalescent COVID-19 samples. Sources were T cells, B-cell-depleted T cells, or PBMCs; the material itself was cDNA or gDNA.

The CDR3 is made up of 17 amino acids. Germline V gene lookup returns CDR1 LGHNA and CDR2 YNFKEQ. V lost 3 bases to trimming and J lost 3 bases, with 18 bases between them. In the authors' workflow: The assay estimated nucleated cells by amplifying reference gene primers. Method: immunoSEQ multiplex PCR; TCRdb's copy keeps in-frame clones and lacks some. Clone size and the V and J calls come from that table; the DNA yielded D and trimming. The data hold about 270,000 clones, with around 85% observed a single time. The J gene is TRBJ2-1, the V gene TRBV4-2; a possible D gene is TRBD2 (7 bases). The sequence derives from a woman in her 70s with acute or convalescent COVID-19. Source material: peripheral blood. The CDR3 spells CASSQGTGRGLYNEQFF. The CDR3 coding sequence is TGTGCCAGCAGCCAGGGTACAGGGCGGGGGCTCTACAATGAGCAGTTCTTC.